This TCR beta chain was profiled in a study of cytomegalovirus exposure and HLA in healthy donors. Researchers ran the PCR with 60 Vbeta and 13 Jbeta primers. Clones were read by immunoSEQ multiplex PCR, and TCRdb kept only the in-frame ones, dropping some. In the table there are about 120,000 clones, around 70% of which are singletons. The V segment lost 3 bases and the J segment 9 bases; nucleotides outside the gene matches: 6. This CDR3 has 13 amino acids. Germline assignment: CDR1 SGHRS and CDR2 YFSETQ. V is TRBV5-1 and J is TRBJ2-5; 9 nucleotides match TRBD1. This sequence originates from a young woman in good health and CMV-seronegative. Sequencing used PBMCs. CDR3: CASSSTGGMPQYF. The DNA of the CDR3 is TGCGCCAGCAGCTCGACAGGGGGGATGCCCCAGTACTTC.